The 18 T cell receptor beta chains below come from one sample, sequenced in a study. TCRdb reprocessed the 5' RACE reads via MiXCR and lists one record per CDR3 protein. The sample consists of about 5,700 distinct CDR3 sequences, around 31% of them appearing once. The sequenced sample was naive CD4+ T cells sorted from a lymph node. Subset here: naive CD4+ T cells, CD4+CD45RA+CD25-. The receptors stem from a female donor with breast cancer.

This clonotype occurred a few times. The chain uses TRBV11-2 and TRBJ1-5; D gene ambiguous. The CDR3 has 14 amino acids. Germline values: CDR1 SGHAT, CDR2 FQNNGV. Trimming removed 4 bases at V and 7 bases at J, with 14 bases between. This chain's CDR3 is CASSSTRVDQPQHF. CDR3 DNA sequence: TGTGCCAGCAGCTCTACTAGGGTCGACCAGCCCCAGCATTTT.

The CDR3 sequence: CATRPIGYEQYF. The DNA for the CDR3 is TGTGCCACCAGGCCCATCGGGTACGAGCAGTACTTC. The chain combines TRBV7-2 with TRBJ2-7; D gene uncertain. V lost 10 bases and J lost 4, with 14 bases in between. Germline CDR1 SGHTA, CDR2 FQGNSA. The CDR3 totals 12 residues.

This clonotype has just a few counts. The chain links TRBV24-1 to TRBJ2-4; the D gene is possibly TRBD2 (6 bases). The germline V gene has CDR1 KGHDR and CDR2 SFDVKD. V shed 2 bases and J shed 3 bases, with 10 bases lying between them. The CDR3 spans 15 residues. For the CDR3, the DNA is TGTGCCACCAGTGATTCCGGGAGCAACAAAAACATTCAGTACTTC. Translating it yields CATSDSGSNKNIQYF.

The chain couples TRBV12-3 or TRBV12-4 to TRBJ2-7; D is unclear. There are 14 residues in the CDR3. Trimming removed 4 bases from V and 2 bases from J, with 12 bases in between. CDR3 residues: CASSSYDTTYEQYF. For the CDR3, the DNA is TGTGCCAGCAGTTCTTATGATACTACCTACGAGCAGTACTTC.

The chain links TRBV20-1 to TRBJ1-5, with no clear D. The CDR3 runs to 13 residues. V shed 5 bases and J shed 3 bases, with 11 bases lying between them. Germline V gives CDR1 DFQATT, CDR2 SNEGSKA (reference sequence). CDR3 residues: CSAQKPLNQPQHF. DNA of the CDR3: TGCAGTGCTCAGAAACCTCTCAATCAGCCCCAGCATTTT.

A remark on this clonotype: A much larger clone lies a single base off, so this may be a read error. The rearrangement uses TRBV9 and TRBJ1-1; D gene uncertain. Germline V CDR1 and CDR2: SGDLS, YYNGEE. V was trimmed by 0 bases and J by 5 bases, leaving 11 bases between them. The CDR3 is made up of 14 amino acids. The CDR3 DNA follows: TGTGCCAGCAGCGTAGATTTGAGGAGGACTGAAGCTTTCTTT. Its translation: CASSVDLRRTEAFF.

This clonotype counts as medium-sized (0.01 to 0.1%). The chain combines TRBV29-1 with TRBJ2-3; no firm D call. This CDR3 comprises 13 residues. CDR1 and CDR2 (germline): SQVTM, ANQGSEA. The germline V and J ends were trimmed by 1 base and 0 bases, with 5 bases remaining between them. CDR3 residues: CSVEVTSTDTQYF. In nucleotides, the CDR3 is TGCAGCGTTGAAGTGACTAGCACAGATACGCAGTATTTT.

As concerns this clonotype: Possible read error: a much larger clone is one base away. The CDR3 is CSAMSDERYF. CDR3 bases: TGCAGTGCTATGTCCGACGAGCGGTACTTC. The chain employs TRBV20-1 and TRBJ2-7, with D unclear. This CDR3 is 10 amino acids long. CDR1 and CDR2 (germline): DFQATT, SNEGSKA (reference sequence).

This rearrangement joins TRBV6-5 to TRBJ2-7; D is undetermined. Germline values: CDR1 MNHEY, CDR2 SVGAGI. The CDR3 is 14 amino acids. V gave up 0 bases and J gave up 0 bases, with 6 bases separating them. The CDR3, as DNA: TGTGCCAGCAGTTACTCAGTGACCTCCTACGAGCAGTACTTC. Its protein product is CASSYSVTSYEQYF.

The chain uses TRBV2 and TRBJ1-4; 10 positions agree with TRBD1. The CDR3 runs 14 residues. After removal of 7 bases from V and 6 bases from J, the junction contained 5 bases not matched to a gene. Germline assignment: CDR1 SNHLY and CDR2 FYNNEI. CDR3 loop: CASKTGTGDEKLFF. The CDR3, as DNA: TGTGCCAGCAAAACCGGGACAGGGGATGAAAAACTGTTTTTT.

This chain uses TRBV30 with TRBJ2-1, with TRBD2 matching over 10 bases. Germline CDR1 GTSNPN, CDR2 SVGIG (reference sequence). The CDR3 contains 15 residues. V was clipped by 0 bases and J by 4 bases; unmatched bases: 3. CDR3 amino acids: CAWSVLAGVYNEQFF. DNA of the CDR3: TGTGCCTGGAGTGTCCTAGCGGGAGTGTACAATGAGCAGTTCTTC.

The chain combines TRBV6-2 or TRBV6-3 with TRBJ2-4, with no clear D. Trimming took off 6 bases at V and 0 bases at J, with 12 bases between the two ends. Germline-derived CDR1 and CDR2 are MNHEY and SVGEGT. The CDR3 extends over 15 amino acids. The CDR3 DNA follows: TGTGCCAGCAGCCCCCTGTGGCTAGCCAAAAACATTCAGTACTTC. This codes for CASSPLWLAKNIQYF.

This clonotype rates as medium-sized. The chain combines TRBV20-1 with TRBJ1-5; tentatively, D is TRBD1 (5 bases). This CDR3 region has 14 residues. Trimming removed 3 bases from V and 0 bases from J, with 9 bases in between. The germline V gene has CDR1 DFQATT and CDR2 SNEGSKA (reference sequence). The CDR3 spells CSASRDHSNQPQHF. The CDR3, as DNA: TGCAGTGCTAGTCGGGACCATAGCAATCAGCCCCAGCATTTT.

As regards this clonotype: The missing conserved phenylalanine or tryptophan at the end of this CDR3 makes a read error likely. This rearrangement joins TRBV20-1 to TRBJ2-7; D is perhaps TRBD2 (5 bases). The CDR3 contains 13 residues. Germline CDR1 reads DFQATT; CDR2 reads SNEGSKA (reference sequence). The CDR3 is CSASGLGGFEQYC. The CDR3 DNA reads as TGCAGCGCTAGTGGCCTAGGCGGGTTCGAGCAGTACTGC.

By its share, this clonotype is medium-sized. CDR3 region: CASSPQMVDSPLHF. CDR3 coding DNA: TGTGCCAGCTCACCGCAAATGGTGGATTCACCCCTCCACTTT. The chain recombines TRBV18 with TRBJ1-6; no reliable D call. Trimming cost V 3 bases and J 8 bases, with 11 bases left between them. Germline CDR1 reads KGHSH; CDR2 reads LQKENI. The CDR3 extends over 14 amino acids.

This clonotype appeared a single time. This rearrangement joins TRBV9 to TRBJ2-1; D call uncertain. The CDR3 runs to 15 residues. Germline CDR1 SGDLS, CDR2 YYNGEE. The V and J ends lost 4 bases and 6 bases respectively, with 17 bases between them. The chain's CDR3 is CASSPPLTRPNEQFF. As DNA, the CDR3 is TGTGCCAGCAGCCCCCCCCTGACTCGCCCCAATGAGCAGTTCTTC.

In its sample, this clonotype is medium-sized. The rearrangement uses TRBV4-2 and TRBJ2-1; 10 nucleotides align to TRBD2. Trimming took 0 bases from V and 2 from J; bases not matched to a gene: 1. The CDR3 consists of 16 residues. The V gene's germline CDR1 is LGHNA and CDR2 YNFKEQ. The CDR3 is CASSQDGTSAYNEQFF. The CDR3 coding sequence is TGTGCCAGCAGCCAAGACGGGACTAGCGCCTACAATGAGCAGTTCTTC.

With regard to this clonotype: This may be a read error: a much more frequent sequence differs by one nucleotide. CDR3 loop: CASSRRGSIYTGELFF. CDR3 in DNA: TGTGCCAGCAGCCGCCGGGGCTCCATATACACCGGGGAGCTGTTTTTT. V gene TRBV12-3 or TRBV12-4 combines with J gene TRBJ2-2; D is possibly TRBD1 or TRBD2 (5 bases each). The CDR3 totals 16 residues. The V end was cut by 6 bases, the J end by 3 bases, with 17 bases between.